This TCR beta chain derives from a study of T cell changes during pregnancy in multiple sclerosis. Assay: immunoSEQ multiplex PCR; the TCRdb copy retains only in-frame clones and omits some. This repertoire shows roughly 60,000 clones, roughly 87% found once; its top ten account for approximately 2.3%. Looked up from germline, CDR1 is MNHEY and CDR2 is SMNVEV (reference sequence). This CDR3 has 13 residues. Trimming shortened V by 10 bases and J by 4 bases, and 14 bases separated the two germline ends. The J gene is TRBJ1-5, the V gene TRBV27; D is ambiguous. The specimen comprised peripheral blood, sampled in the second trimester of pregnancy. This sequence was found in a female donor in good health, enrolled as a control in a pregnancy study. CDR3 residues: CATSAGWNQPQHF. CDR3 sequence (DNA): TGTGCCACTTCGGCCGGGTGGAATCAGCCCCAGCATTTT.